This entry lists 2 T cell receptor beta chains sequenced from one sample in a study of CD8 T cells in ankylosing spondylitis. Study-wide results and limits: Typical of ankylosing spondylitis blood, it appeared, was a TCR beta motif of several highly homologous variants.

TCRdb independently ran MiXCR on the 5' RACE reads; one entry per CDR3 protein. The data hold about 220,000 distinct CDR3 sequences, with approximately 7.3% observed a single time. Antigen specificity for these receptors is unknown. The sequenced sample was blood, either unsorted or a sorted T cell fraction (not recorded which). All receptors come from a male donor with ankylosing spondylitis.

This sequence joins TRBV10-3 and TRBJ1-1, with unresolved D. V was cut by 0 bases and J by 4 bases, with 6 bases left in between. CDR3 length: 13 residues. Germline CDR1 and CDR2: ENHRY and SYGVKD. CDR3 bases: TGTGCCATCAGTGAGTCGAAAAGCACTGAAGCTTTCTTT. This encodes CAISESKSTEAFF.

This clonotype was counted only a few times. The gene calls are TRBV7-6 and TRBJ2-1, with a possible D match to TRBD2 (5 bases). Trimming took 4 bases from V and 0 from J, leaving 7 bases between them. This CDR3 is 14 amino acids long. The germline V gene has CDR1 SGHVS and CDR2 FNYEAQ. The CDR3 DNA sequence: TGTGCCAGCAGCTCTCGGGGCTCCTACAATGAGCAGTTCTTC. This gives the protein CASSSRGSYNEQFF.